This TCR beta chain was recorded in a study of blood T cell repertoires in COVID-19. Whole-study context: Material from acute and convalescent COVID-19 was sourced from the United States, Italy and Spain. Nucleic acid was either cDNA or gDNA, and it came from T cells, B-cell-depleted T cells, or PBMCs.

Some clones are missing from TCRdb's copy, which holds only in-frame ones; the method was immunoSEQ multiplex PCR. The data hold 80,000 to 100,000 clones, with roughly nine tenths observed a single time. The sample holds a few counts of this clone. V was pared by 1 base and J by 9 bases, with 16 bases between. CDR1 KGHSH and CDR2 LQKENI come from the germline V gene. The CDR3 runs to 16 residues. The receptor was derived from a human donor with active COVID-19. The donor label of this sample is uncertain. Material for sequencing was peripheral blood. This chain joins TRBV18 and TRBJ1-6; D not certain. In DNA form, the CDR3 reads TGTGCCAGCTCACCACTTGATAGCGCAAAAGGTTCACCCCTCCACTTT. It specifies CASSPLDSAKGSPLHF. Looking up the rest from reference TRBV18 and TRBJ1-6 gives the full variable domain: NAGVMQNPRHLVRRRGQEARLRCSPMKGHSHVYWYRQLPEEGLKFMVYLQKENIIDESGMPKERFSAEFPKEGPSILRIQQVVRGDSAAYFCASSPLDSAKGSPLHFGNGTRLTVT.